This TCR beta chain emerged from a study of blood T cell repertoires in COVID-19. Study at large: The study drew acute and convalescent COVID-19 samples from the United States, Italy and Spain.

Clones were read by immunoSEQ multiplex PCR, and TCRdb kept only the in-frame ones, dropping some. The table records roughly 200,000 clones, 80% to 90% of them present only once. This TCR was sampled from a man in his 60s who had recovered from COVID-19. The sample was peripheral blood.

CDR3 DNA sequence: TGCGCCAGCAGTCCCGACAGGGAGGCTGGTGGCTACACCTTC. Amino acid sequence: CASSPDREAGGYTF. This rearrangement joins TRBV5-1 to TRBJ1-2; 7 nucleotides align to TRBD1. J gave up 7 bases and V 5 bases, and 11 bases lay outside the gene matches. CDR1 and CDR2 (germline): SGHRS, YFSETQ. The CDR3 consists of 14 residues.